A selection of T cell receptor beta chains follows, all from one sample in a study of shared clonotypes between healthy human individuals. The assay was immunoSEQ multiplex PCR, and TCRdb's table has in-frame clones only and misses some. The data show about 2,200,000 clones, with 90% to 95% seen just once and roughly 1.7% held by the top ten. Sequencing was performed on naive CD8+ T cells from PBMCs. All receptors come from a young man in good health. Some clones in this sample may be carry-over from other donors' samples. CDR3s include the opening cysteine and the closing phenylalanine or tryptophan. A D gene is named only where the DNA matches it firmly. Clone size appears in some rows only: once, few, many, or a class for an expanded clone.

D gene	V gene	J gene	clone size	CDR3 DNA	CDR3 protein
.	TRBV9	TRBJ2-5	.	TGTGCCAGCAGCCCTCGGGTAGCGCTGCAAGAGACCCAGTACTTC	CASSPRVALQETQYF
TRBD2	TRBV29-1	TRBJ2-1	.	TGCAGCGTTGAAGATGGAGGGAGGGCCGAATTAGATGAGCAGTTCTTC	CSVEDGGRAELDEQFF
.	TRBV27	TRBJ1-1	.	TGTGCCAGCAGTTTGGAGGGGTCGAACACTGAAGCTTTCTTT	CASSLEGSNTEAFF
.	TRBV4-1	TRBJ2-7	few	TGCGCCAGCAGCCAAGACCCCTACGAGCAGTACTTC	CASSQDPYEQYF
TRBD1	TRBV28	TRBJ1-5	few	TGTGCCAGCAGTTTGAATTCTGGCAGGGGGCGCTTGGGGCAGCCCCAGCATTTT	CASSLNSGRGRLGQPQHF
.	TRBV2	TRBJ1-3	.	TGTGCCAGCAGTCCCCGGGACCTCTCTGGAAACACCATATATTTT	CASSPRDLSGNTIYF
.	TRBV10-3	TRBJ2-7	few	TGTGCCATCAGTGAGTCAGGGGGTCGGGACGAGCAGTACTTC	CAISESGGRDEQYF
.	TRBV7-9	TRBJ1-1	.	TGTGCCAGCAGCCTAAGACCGGATGAAGCTTTCTTT	CASSLRPDEAFF
.	TRBV4-2	TRBJ2-7	.	TGTGCCAGCAGCCCCCCCGGCGCCGGCGAGCAGTACTTC	CASSPPGAGEQYF
.	TRBV4-1	TRBJ2-7	.	TGCGCCAGCAGCCAAGAAGGCAGGGGGGGACGCGAGCAGTACTTC	CASSQEGRGGREQYF
.	TRBV7-9	TRBJ2-7	.	TGTGCCAGCAGCTTAGCGGGGAGACCCTACGAGCAGTACTTC	CASSLAGRPYEQYF
.	TRBV30	TRBJ1-2	.	TGTGCCTTCCGGGTGGACTACGGCTACACCTTC	CAFRVDYGYTF
.	TRBV7-9	TRBJ1-2	.	TGTGCCAGCAGCCCAAGCCTTCTTCGTGGCTACACCTTC	CASSPSLLRGYTF
.	TRBV19	TRBJ2-1	.	TGTGCCAGTGGAGCGCGGAGCTCCTACAATGAGCAGTTCTTC	CASGARSSYNEQFF
TRBD1	TRBV18	TRBJ1-2	once	TGTGCCAGCTCACCCCGTTGGGACAGCGGAGCTAAGAAAAATGGCTACACCTTC	CASSPRWDSGAKKNGYTF
.	TRBV7-8	TRBJ2-7	.	TGTGCCAGCAGCTTAGCGGCGGGATGGAGCTACGAGCAGTACTTC	CASSLAAGWSYEQYF
TRBD2	TRBV7-9	TRBJ2-1	.	TGTGCCAGCAGGGGAGAGGGTCGGGAGGGGACCTCCTACAATGAGCAGTTCTTC	CASRGEGREGTSYNEQFF
.	TRBV28	TRBJ1-3	.	TGTGCCAGCAGTACGAGGTTTTCTGGAAACACCATATATTTT	CASSTRFSGNTIYF
TRBD1	TRBV7-9	TRBJ2-7	.	TGTGCCAGCAGCCACCCCAGGGGACAGGGCTCCTACGAGCAGTACTTC	CASSHPRGQGSYEQYF
.	TRBV25-1	TRBJ2-2	.	TGTGCCAGCAGCCCGGGACACGTGAGGACCGGGGAGCTGTTTTTT	CASSPGHVRTGELFF
TRBD1	TRBV27	TRBJ2-6	.	TGTGCCAGCGCAGCCCGGGACAGGGGGTTTCCCTCTGGGGCCAACGTCCTGACTTTC	CASAARDRGFPSGANVLTF
.	TRBV5-6	TRBJ2-7	.	TGTGCCAGCAGCTTAGGGACAGCGGGGGAGCAGTACTTC	CASSLGTAGEQYF
TRBD1	TRBV5-1	TRBJ1-2	.	TGCGCCAGCAGCCTCCAGGGGGCATATGGCTACACCTTC	CASSLQGAYGYTF
TRBD2	TRBV7-3	TRBJ2-1	.	TGTGCCAGCAGCCCCCGAGCAGCGGGAGTAGGACCCTACAATGAGCAGTTCTTC	CASSPRAAGVGPYNEQFF
.	TRBV5-1	TRBJ2-5	.	TGCGCCAGCAGCTGGGACGGGGCCTACCAAGAGACCCAGTACTTC	CASSWDGAYQETQYF
TRBD1	TRBV9	TRBJ2-3	.	TGTGCCAGCAGCGTAGAAGGACAGGTTTACACAGATACGCAGTATTTT	CASSVEGQVYTDTQYF
.	TRBV7-9	TRBJ1-4	.	TGTGCCAGCAGCTTAGCGCTTGGGGGAGCAACTAATGAAAAACTGTTTTTT	CASSLALGGATNEKLFF
.	TRBV7-9	TRBJ1-2	few	TGTGCCAGCAGCTTAGCGCGATCCGGGTTCTATGGCTACACCTTC	CASSLARSGFYGYTF
.	TRBV7-9	TRBJ2-1	.	TGTGCCAGCAGCACCCTCGGCGGAAACAATGAGCAGTTCTTC	CASSTLGGNNEQFF
.	TRBV6-5	TRBJ2-1	.	TGTGCCAGCAGTTACTCTGCCGGTTTAGGCAATGAGCAGTTCTTC	CASSYSAGLGNEQFF
TRBD1	TRBV19	TRBJ2-3	.	TGTGCCAGTAGTATCTTTGTCAGGGGGCCTGAAGATACGCAGTATTTT	CASSIFVRGPEDTQYF
TRBD2	TRBV9	TRBJ2-7	.	TGTGCCAGCAGCGTAGCTGGGGGAGGGAACCACGAGCAGTACTTC	CASSVAGGGNHEQYF
TRBD2	TRBV6-6	TRBJ2-7	.	TGTGCCAGCTCCCTCCCAGGACTAGCGAGCTACGAGCAGTACTTC	CASSLPGLASYEQYF
TRBD2	TRBV7-8	TRBJ2-7	.	TGTGCCAGCAGCTTCGGGAGCGGGAGTGGTTTGGGCTCCTACGAGCAGTACTTC	CASSFGSGSGLGSYEQYF
.	TRBV6-1	TRBJ1-2	.	TGTGCCAGCAGTGAAGGAGTGGGGTATGGCTACACCTTC	CASSEGVGYGYTF
TRBD2	TRBV13	TRBJ2-7	.	TGTGCCAGCAGCGCCAGGGGACTAGCGATTACCTACGAGCAGTACTTC	CASSARGLAITYEQYF
.	TRBV9	TRBJ1-1	.	TGTGCCAGCAGCCCCCCCGACAGGAACACTGAAGCTTTCTTT	CASSPPDRNTEAFF
.	TRBV9	TRBJ2-1	once	TGTGCCAGCACAGCGCATGAGCAGTTCTTC	CASTAHEQFF
TRBD2	TRBV14	TRBJ2-7	.	TGTGCCAGCGGGGGACTAGCGGGGGCCTACGAGCAGTACTTC	CASGGLAGAYEQYF
.	TRBV15	TRBJ1-5	.	TGTGCCACCAGTCACCGGGACGCTAGCAATCAGCCCCAGCATTTT	CATSHRDASNQPQHF
TRBD1	TRBV7-6	TRBJ2-5	.	TGTGCCAGCAGCGACACAGGGGGGCGGCGGGAGACCCAGTACTTC	CASSDTGGRRETQYF
.	TRBV27	TRBJ1-4	.	TGTGCCAGCGGACGCGCGGGGCTCCTGGCTAATGAAAAACTGTTTTTT	CASGRAGLLANEKLFF
TRBD2	TRBV4-3	TRBJ2-7	.	TGCGCCAGCAGCCCCGGACTAGCGGGATCCTACGAGCAGTACTTC	CASSPGLAGSYEQYF
TRBD2	TRBV10-3	TRBJ2-1	.	TGTGCCACCTCCCCGACTAGCGGGACAACCTACAATGAGCAGTTCTTC	CATSPTSGTTYNEQFF
.	TRBV7-3	TRBJ2-2	.	TGTGCCAGCAGCTTAAATACGGGCACCGGGGAGCTGTTTTTT	CASSLNTGTGELFF
TRBD2	TRBV12-5	TRBJ2-1	.	TGTGCTAGTGGTTTGGTACTTGGAGCGGGAGGGCCCTTTAACAATGAGCAGTTCTTC	CASGLVLGAGGPFNNEQFF
.	TRBV5-4	TRBJ2-5	.	TGTGCCAGCAGCGCGGGGGACAGCCGATTGGGGACCCAGTACTTC	CASSAGDSRLGTQYF
.	TRBV29-1	TRBJ2-3	.	TGCAGCGTCGCTACAGATACGCAGTATTTT	CSVATDTQYF
.	TRBV28	TRBJ1-4	.	TGTGCCAGCAATGACAGGTTGGGAGCTTATAATGAAAAACTGTTTTTT	CASNDRLGAYNEKLFF
.	TRBV5-4	TRBJ2-1	.	TGTGCCAGCAGCGAGACAGTGGGTTCCTACAATGAGCAGTTCTTC	CASSETVGSYNEQFF
.	TRBV7-2	TRBJ2-5	.	TGTGCCAGCAGCTTAGGGAGGCGGCCGTACCAAGAGACCCAGTACTTC	CASSLGRRPYQETQYF
.	TRBV28	TRBJ1-4	.	TGTGCCAGCAGTTTCCGCGGGGAGGGTGTAAAAGAAAAACTGTTTTTT	CASSFRGEGVKEKLFF
.	TRBV9	TRBJ2-1	.	TGTGCCAGCAGCGGGCGTGACTACTCCTACAATGAGCAGTTCTTC	CASSGRDYSYNEQFF
TRBD1	TRBV6-5	TRBJ2-3	.	TGTGCCAGCCGCTTTCCACAGGGGGGTACAGATACGCAGTATTTT	CASRFPQGGTDTQYF
TRBD2	TRBV28	TRBJ2-3	.	TGTGCCAGCAGTTTTACTAGCGGGGCCACAGATACGCAGTATTTT	CASSFTSGATDTQYF